A selection of T cell receptor beta chains follows, all from one sample in a study of blood T cell repertoires in COVID-19. The assay was immunoSEQ multiplex PCR, and TCRdb's table has in-frame clones only and misses some. The table shows approximately 120,000 clones, with around 81% occurring only once. The sample taken for sequencing was peripheral blood. Source of these receptors: a human donor in a cohort sampled during active or convalescent COVID-19. Each CDR3 is given with its conserved first and last residue. The D gene is left open where the match is weak. Not every row has a clone size; where given, it reads once, few, many or a size class.

TRBV5-4	.	.	TRBJ1-3	CASSLGPFSGNTIYF	TGTGCCAGCAGCTTGGGGCCATTCTCTGGAAACACCATATATTTT
TRBV7-3	.	TRBD2	TRBJ2-1	CASSLKFGTSGNNEQFF	TGTGCCAGCAGCTTAAAGTTCGGGACTAGCGGAAACAATGAGCAGTTCTTC
TRBV3-1/TRBV3-2	.	.	TRBJ2-1	CASSRQSEQFF	TGTGCCAGCAGCCGACAGAGTGAGCAGTTCTTC
TRBV12-5	.	.	TRBJ2-7	CASGCVKPAYEQYF	TGTGCTAGTGGTTGTGTGAAACCGGCCTACGAGCAGTACTTC
TRBV11-2	.	TRBD1	TRBJ1-2	CASSYRQGIDGYTF	TGTGCCAGCAGCTATAGACAGGGGATAGATGGCTACACCTTC
TRBV24-1	.	.	TRBJ2-7	CAADKPRYRVSYEQYF	TGTGCCGCCGACAAACCACGGTATCGAGTCTCCTACGAGCAGTACTTC
TRBV5-6	.	TRBD1	TRBJ1-4	CASSGQDRGVEKLFF	TGTGCCAGCAGCGGACAGGACAGGGGAGTTGAAAAACTGTTTTTT
TRBV18	.	.	TRBJ1-2	CASSPQSGDFNYGYTF	TGTGCCAGCTCACCACAGAGCGGGGACTTTAACTATGGCTACACCTTC
TRBV24-1	.	TRBD1	TRBJ2-5	CATSDGTGSQETQYF	TGTGCCACCAGTGACGGGACAGGGAGCCAAGAGACCCAGTACTTC
TRBV5-1	once	.	TRBJ2-3	CASSSGYQRGTDTQYF	TGCGCCAGCAGCTCGGGATACCAACGGGGAACAGATACGCAGTATTTT
TRBV6-6	few	TRBD1	TRBJ2-4	CASSFSTGGNIQYF	TGTGCCAGCAGTTTTTCGACAGGGGGGAACATTCAGTACTTC
TRBV5-1	.	.	TRBJ1-6	CASRLDLGSYNSPLHF	TGCGCCAGCAGATTAGACTTGGGTTCCTATAATTCACCCCTCCACTTT
TRBV5-1	.	.	TRBJ2-7	CASSAAENLASEQYF	TGCGCCAGCAGCGCAGCCGAAAACTTAGCTTCCGAGCAGTACTTC
TRBV11-2	.	.	TRBJ2-3	CASSLVPGGSTDTQYF	TGTGCCAGCAGCTTAGTTCCAGGGGGGAGCACAGATACGCAGTATTTT
TRBV20-1	few	TRBD1	TRBJ1-5	CSASRTGSNQPQHF	TGCAGTGCTAGTAGGACAGGGTCTAATCAGCCCCAGCATTTT
TRBV6-6	.	.	TRBJ2-7	CASSLGPAESSKEQYF	TGTGCCAGTTCCCTGGGCCCAGCGGAGTCGTCGAAGGAGCAGTACTTC
TRBV2	once	TRBD1	TRBJ2-1	CASRRTGSYNEQFF	TGTGCCAGCAGACGGACAGGGTCCTACAATGAGCAGTTCTTC
TRBV5-1	.	.	TRBJ1-1	CASSPQGQGTEAFF	TGCGCCAGCAGCCCGCAGGGTCAGGGCACTGAAGCTTTCTTT
TRBV5-5	.	.	TRBJ1-6	CASRSTLSPLHF	TGTGCCAGCCGCTCTACTCTTTCACCCCTCCACTTT
TRBV24-1	.	TRBD1	TRBJ1-2	CATSDPTGTGTGDGYTF	TGTGCCACCAGTGACCCGACCGGCACCGGGACAGGGGATGGCTACACCTTC
TRBV3-1/TRBV3-2	few	.	TRBJ1-3	CASSPFNQGSGNTIYF	TGTGCCAGCAGCCCCTTCAACCAGGGCTCTGGAAACACCATATATTTT
TRBV11-2	.	.	TRBJ2-3	CASSSGTPHVTQYF	TGTGCCAGCAGCTCCGGGACACCTCACGTTACGCAGTATTTT
TRBV9	once	.	TRBJ2-3	CASSVGVGDKDTQYF	TGTGCCAGCAGCGTAGGCGTAGGGGATAAAGATACGCAGTATTTT
TRBV7-2	once	.	TRBJ2-3	CASSLEGRRGDTQYF	TGTGCCAGCAGCTTAGAAGGGCGGAGAGGGGATACGCAGTATTTT